The text below deals with one T cell receptor beta chain. Its recognized antigen is unknown. The sample holds no much larger clone one base away, and base qualities are not on file. The immunoSEQ Assay, a bias-controlled multiplex PCR, was used to amplify TCRbeta CDR3 regions from genomic DNA. The paper's processing steps were these. Within the assay, amplification of reference gene primers was used to estimate how many nucleated cells each sample contained. To quantify the absolute abundance of each unique TCRbeta CDR3 rearrangement, sequence reads were collapsed and filtered. For each sample, productive Simpson clonality was calculated as the square root of Simpson's diversity index across productive rearrangements. TCRdb's version of the immuneACCESS table is confined to in-frame rearrangements and falls short of the full clone set. An unresolved V gene accounts for under half of the shortfall where checked; the remainder is of unknown origin. V and J calls and clone size come straight from that table; D and trimming were deduced from the DNA. This sample comprises some 83,000 clones, about 85% of them detected only once. The top ten clonotypes cover approximately 5.8% of the sample.

The data were taken from a study of blood T cell repertoires in COVID-19 (dated by TCRdb to the early 2020s). A note on the overall study: Samples from collaborators originated in the United States, Italy and Spain and spanned both the acute and convalescent phases of COVID-19. The prospective study material was composed of cDNA or gDNA derived from T cells, B-cell-depleted T cells, or PBMCs. The dataset comprised deeply sampled blood TCRbeta repertoires from subjects exposed to, actively infected with, or recovered from COVID-19. A freely available public database, intended as a resource for researchers studying the immune response to SARS-CoV-2, is where the repertoires were released. Samples were obtained from the ongoing ImmuneRACE study (first 160 participants) and from 1,000 to 1,500 subjects provided by 6 global collaborators. A de-identified subject ID, COVID-19 status, age in years and sex were almost always included in the sample metadata. Where available, HLA class I and class II types were obtained from metadata supplied by the sample provider rather than from assay-based typing.

V loses 5 bases, J loses 4 bases, and the germline ends lie 12 bases apart. Based on the germline V gene, the CDR1 and CDR2 sequences are SGHRS and YFSETQ. From the cysteine up to the phenylalanine, the CDR3 has a length of 13 residues. Only the CDR3 part of the read is kept: 39 bases, read in frame from the first base. Summary of the overall study and its limitations: How much clinical and demographic metadata was included differed by source and by participant, and the metadata was provided uncurated.

The collaborating institutions used their own protocols to collect whole blood in K2EDTA tubes. For TCRbeta analysis, collaborators shipped samples as frozen whole blood, isolated PBMCs, or DNA extracted from either of those sample types. This receptor chain uses TRBV5-1 and TRBJ1-2; TRBD1 could be the D gene, as 6 bases match. Sequencing was done on a sample of peripheral blood. This receptor was obtained from a man between 60 and 70 years old with active or convalescent COVID-19. CDR3 loop: CASSRDTPYGYTF. The sequenced DNA is TGCGCCAGCAGTCGGGACACCCCCTATGGCTACACCTTC. Here the CDR3 is joined to the reference TRBV5-1 and TRBJ1-2 genes, and the full variable domain is: KAGVTQTPRYLIKTRGQQVTLSCSPISGHRSVSWYQQTPGQGLQFLFEYFSETQRNKGNFPGRFSGRQFSNSRSEMNVSTLELGDSALYLCASSRDTPYGYTFGSGTRLTVV.